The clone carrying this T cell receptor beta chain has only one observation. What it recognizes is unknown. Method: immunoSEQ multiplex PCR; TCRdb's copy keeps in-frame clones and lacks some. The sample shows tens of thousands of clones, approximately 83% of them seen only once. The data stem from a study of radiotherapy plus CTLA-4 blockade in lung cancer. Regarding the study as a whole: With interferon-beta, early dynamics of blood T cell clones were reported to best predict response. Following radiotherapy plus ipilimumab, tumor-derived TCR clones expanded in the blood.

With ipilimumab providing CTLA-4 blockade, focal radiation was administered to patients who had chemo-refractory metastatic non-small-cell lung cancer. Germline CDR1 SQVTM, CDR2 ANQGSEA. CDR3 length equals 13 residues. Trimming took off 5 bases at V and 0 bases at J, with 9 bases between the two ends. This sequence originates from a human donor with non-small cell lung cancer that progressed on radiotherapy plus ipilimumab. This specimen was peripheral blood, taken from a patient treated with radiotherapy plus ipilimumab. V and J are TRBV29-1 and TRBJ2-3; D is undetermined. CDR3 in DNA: TGCAGCGTTATTAGGCTAAGCACAGATACGCAGTATTTT. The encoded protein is CSVIRLSTDTQYF.